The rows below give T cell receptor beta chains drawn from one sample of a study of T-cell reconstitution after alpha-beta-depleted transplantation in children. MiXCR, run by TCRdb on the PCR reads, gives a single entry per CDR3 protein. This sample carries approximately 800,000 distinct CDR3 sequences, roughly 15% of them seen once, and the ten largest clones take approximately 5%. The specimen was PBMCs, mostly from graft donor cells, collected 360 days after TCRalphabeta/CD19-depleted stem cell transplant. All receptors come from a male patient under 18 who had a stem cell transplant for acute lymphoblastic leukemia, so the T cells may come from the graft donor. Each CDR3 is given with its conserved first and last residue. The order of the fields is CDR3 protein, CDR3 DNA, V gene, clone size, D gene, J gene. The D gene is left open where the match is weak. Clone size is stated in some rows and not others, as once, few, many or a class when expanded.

CASRRQRNTEAFF,TGTGCCAGCAGAAGACAGAGGAACACTGAAGCTTTCTTT,TRBV12-3/TRBV12-4,.,.,TRBJ1-1
CASSPRQGRAEKLFF,TGTGCCAGCTCACCCAGGCAAGGGCGGGCTGAAAAACTGTTTTTT,TRBV18,.,.,TRBJ1-4
CASSSMVRAGTPAVYEQYF,TGTGCCAGCAGTTCAATGGTCCGGGCCGGGACTCCAGCGGTATACGAGCAGTACTTC,TRBV28,.,.,TRBJ2-7
CASSPGLFEKYF,TGTGCCAGCAGCCCGGGACTCTTTGAGAAGTACTTC,TRBV6-6,.,.,TRBJ2-7
CSVDREGPTDTQYF,TGCAGCGTTGATCGGGAGGGCCCCACAGATACGCAGTATTTT,TRBV29-1,.,TRBD2,TRBJ2-3
CASSPVGGVLTEAFF,TGTGCCAGCTCTCCAGTTGGGGGCGTTTTAACTGAAGCTTTCTTT,TRBV7-3,.,.,TRBJ1-1
CASSLASLRGNEQFF,TGTGCCAGCAGCTTAGCCTCCCTTAGGGGGAATGAGCAGTTCTTC,TRBV7-9,once,.,TRBJ2-1
CASGLVTGEGTGELFF,TGTGCTAGTGGTTTGGTAACAGGGGAGGGTACCGGGGAGCTGTTTTTT,TRBV12-5,few,.,TRBJ2-2
CASSQDKWMRTGELFF,TGTGCCAGCAGCCAAGATAAGTGGATGCGCACCGGGGAGCTGTTTTTT,TRBV3-1,.,.,TRBJ2-2
CATSDSRLAGPYNEQFF,TGTGCCACCAGTGACAGCAGACTAGCGGGACCCTACAATGAGCAGTTCTTC,TRBV24-1,.,TRBD2,TRBJ2-1
CSGGGGRAVFEQYF,TGCAGCGGTGGGGGCGGGAGGGCCGTGTTCGAGCAGTACTTC,TRBV29-1,.,TRBD2,TRBJ2-7
CASIVHRGQNSPLHF,TGTGCCAGCATCGTCCACAGGGGGCAGAATTCACCCCTCCACTTT,TRBV2,.,TRBD1,TRBJ1-6
CASRSSANNEQFF,TGTGCCAGCAGGAGTAGCGCGAACAATGAGCAGTTCTTC,TRBV12-3/TRBV12-4,.,.,TRBJ2-1
CSVESPGRVSGELFF,TGCAGCGTTGAAAGTCCCGGGAGAGTGTCCGGGGAGCTGTTTTTT,TRBV29-1,few,.,TRBJ2-2
CASSHPGTRTGELFF,TGCGCCAGCAGCCACCCCGGGACCAGGACCGGGGAGCTGTTTTTT,TRBV4-1,.,.,TRBJ2-2
CATSASSPYNEQFF,TGTGCCACCTCGGCGAGTTCCCCTTACAATGAGCAGTTCTTC,TRBV6-2/TRBV6-3,.,.,TRBJ2-1
CASSQEQPISGANVLTF,TGCGCCAGCAGCCAAGAGCAGCCGATCTCTGGGGCCAACGTCCTGACTTTC,TRBV4-1,.,.,TRBJ2-6
CASSDSSGITDTQYF,TGTGCCAGCAGCGACAGTAGCGGGATAACAGATACGCAGTATTTT,TRBV9,.,TRBD2,TRBJ2-3
CATSDFGYGYTF,TGTGCCACCAGTGATTTCGGATATGGCTACACCTTC,TRBV24-1,.,.,TRBJ1-2
CASSVGPGSSSYEQYF,TGTGCCAGCAGCGTAGGTCCAGGGTCTAGCTCCTACGAGCAGTACTTC,TRBV9,few,.,TRBJ2-7
CSARDVVRTSGNTIYF,TGCAGTGCTAGAGACGTCGTACGGACCTCTGGAAACACCATATATTTT,TRBV20-1,.,.,TRBJ1-3
CASRRGRFLAYEQYF,TGTGCCAGCAGACGCGGACGGTTCCTCGCCTACGAGCAGTACTTC,TRBV28,few,.,TRBJ2-7
CSAPKSPSGWETQYF,TGCAGTGCGCCGAAGAGTCCTAGCGGGTGGGAGACCCAGTACTTC,TRBV20-1,.,TRBD2,TRBJ2-5
CSALHGVVNNEQFF,TGCAGTGCTTTACATGGGGTCGTCAACAATGAGCAGTTCTTC,TRBV20-1,few,.,TRBJ2-1
CASSRVLSTEAFF,TGTGCCAGCAGCAGGGTTTTGAGCACTGAAGCTTTCTTT,TRBV27,.,.,TRBJ1-1
CSARDKGQTYEQYF,TGCAGTGCTAGAGATAAAGGACAGACCTACGAGCAGTACTTC,TRBV20-1,few,.,TRBJ2-7
CSARQGGYEQYF,TGCAGTGCTAGACAGGGGGGCTACGAGCAGTACTTC,TRBV20-1,.,.,TRBJ2-7
CASSDLAADTQYF,TGTGCCAGCAGTGACCTAGCGGCCGATACGCAGTATTTT,TRBV6-1,many,TRBD2,TRBJ2-3
CASSRGGHRANTEAFF,TGTGCCAGCAGTAGGGGGGGTCACAGGGCGAACACTGAAGCTTTCTTT,TRBV11-2,many,.,TRBJ1-1
CASSLVAGVSEQFF,TGTGCCAGCAGCTTAGTAGCGGGAGTCAGTGAGCAGTTCTTC,TRBV7-2,.,TRBD2,TRBJ2-1
CASSGDRVTYEQYF,TGTGCCAGCAGCGGGGACAGGGTGACCTACGAGCAGTACTTC,TRBV25-1,few,TRBD1,TRBJ2-7
CASRSGGTDTQYF,TGTGCCAGCAGATCAGGAGGCACAGATACGCAGTATTTT,TRBV7-9,.,.,TRBJ2-3
CASSLALAGGSSTDTQYF,TGTGCCAGCAGCTTAGCACTAGCGGGAGGCTCTAGCACAGATACGCAGTATTTT,TRBV7-8,.,TRBD2,TRBJ2-3
CASSPWVREANNEQFF,TGTGCCAGCAGTCCCTGGGTCCGGGAGGCAAACAATGAGCAGTTCTTC,TRBV7-6,.,TRBD2,TRBJ2-1
CSARDLLLAGVRELFF,TGCAGTGCTAGAGATCTTCTGCTAGCGGGAGTTAGGGAGCTGTTTTTT,TRBV20-1,.,TRBD2,TRBJ2-2
CAAGGLSQETQYF,TGTGCCGCGGGCGGGCTCTCTCAAGAGACCCAGTACTTC,TRBV28,.,.,TRBJ2-5
CASSEFHSYEQYF,TGCGCCAGCAGTGAGTTCCACTCCTACGAGCAGTACTTC,TRBV10-2,many,.,TRBJ2-7
CASSSAAGTEAFF,TGTGCCAGCAGTTCTGCGGCGGGCACTGAAGCTTTCTTT,TRBV12-3/TRBV12-4,few,.,TRBJ1-1
CASSKGLVGYNEQFF,TGTGCCAGCAGCAAGGGACTAGTCGGCTACAATGAGCAGTTCTTC,TRBV11-3,.,TRBD2,TRBJ2-1
CASSPRSSGASYNEQFF,TGTGCCAGCAGCCCCCGATCTAGCGGGGCCTCCTACAATGAGCAGTTCTTC,TRBV16,many,TRBD2,TRBJ2-1
CASSKGYNEQFF,TGTGCCAGCAGTAAGGGCTACAATGAGCAGTTCTTC,TRBV25-1,few,.,TRBJ2-1
CSARDPRGNEQFF,TGCAGTGCTAGAGATCCCAGGGGCAATGAGCAGTTCTTC,TRBV20-1,few,.,TRBJ2-1
CSAPQVVTDTQYF,TGCAGTGCTCCCCAGGTGGTCACAGATACGCAGTATTTT,TRBV20-1,many,.,TRBJ2-3
CASRPREIAGELFF,TGTGCCAGCAGACCAAGGGAGATCGCCGGGGAGCTGTTTTTT,TRBV6-4,few,.,TRBJ2-2
CASRGTGGTGELFF,TGTGCCAGCAGGGGGACAGGGGGGACCGGGGAGCTGTTTTTT,TRBV12-3/TRBV12-4,.,TRBD1,TRBJ2-2
CASIGLVCEQYF,TGTGCCAGCATTGGACTAGTTTGTGAGCAGTACTTC,TRBV6-4,once,TRBD2,TRBJ2-7